The next 2 T cell receptor beta chains were all read from a single sample in a study of CD4 T cells in relation to SARS-CoV-2 and coronaviruses. CD4+ T cells from unexposed donors were obtained before the COVID-19 pandemic (2011-2018). The data were produced by immunoSEQ multiplex PCR, yet TCRdb's version contains in-frame clones alone and is incomplete. Altogether about 59,000 clones are present, roughly 89% being singletons, with the ten largest covering 1.1% to 1.5%. Sequences were obtained from memory CD4+ T cells from PBMCs. Receptors originate from a human donor in good health.

The V gene is TRBV24-1, the J gene TRBJ2-1; 11 bases map to TRBD2. The ends lost 4 bases at V and 6 bases at J; junction bases unmatched: 4. The germline CDR1 and CDR2 sequences are KGHDR and SFDVKD. CDR3 length equals 15 residues. The CDR3 DNA reads as TGTGCCACCAGTGACCCACTAGCGGGAGTCAATGAGCAGTTCTTC. This encodes CATSDPLAGVNEQFF.

This chain connects TRBV11-2 to TRBJ2-3, with 7 bases fitting TRBD1. Germline lookup yields CDR1 SGHAT and CDR2 FQNNGV. This CDR3 is 18 amino acids long. Losses at the gene ends were 5 bases for V and 2 bases for J; bases not matched to a gene: 16. DNA of the CDR3: TGTGCCAGCAGCGCCCACAGCTTTGACAGGGTTTCCACAGATACGCAGTATTTT. Its translation: CASSAHSFDRVSTDTQYF.